Presented here are 27 T cell receptor beta chains from one specimen sequenced in a study of blood T cell repertoires in COVID-19 (TCRdb year 2020). Receptors were amplified or captured by the immunoSEQ multiplex PCR assay. TCRdb's version of the immuneACCESS table is confined to in-frame rearrangements and falls short of the full clone set. An unresolved V gene accounts for under half of the shortfall where checked; the remainder is of unknown origin. Across this sample there are approximately 310,000 clones, with around 86% seen only once. The top ten clonotypes cover 1% of the sample. Sequenced input: peripheral blood. These receptor sequences come from a man in his forties or fifties with active or convalescent COVID-19.

The chain combines TRBV6-5 with TRBJ1-1; no reliable D call. CDR1 is MNHEY, CDR2 SVGAGI, per germline. The CDR3 runs 14 residues. Between the trimmed V and J ends, which lost 6 bases and 4 bases, there was a span of 15 bases. As DNA, the CDR3 is TGTGCCAGCAGGATAAAGGCGGCTCGCACTGAAGCTTTCTTT. Translating it yields CASRIKAARTEAFF.

Points on this clone: Different DNA sequences within this sample yield the same CDR3. The chain combines TRBV5-6 with TRBJ1-3; D is possibly TRBD1 (6 bases). V lost 0 bases and J lost 4, with 8 bases in between. Germline V CDR1 and CDR2: SGHDT, YYEEEE. The CDR3 runs to 14 residues. The CDR3 DNA follows: TGTGCCAGCAGCTTGGGCAGGGGCGGAAACACCATATATTTT. Translating gives CASSLGRGGNTIYF.

The V gene is TRBV6-5, the J gene TRBJ2-1, with 8 bases matching TRBD1. The length of the CDR3 is 15 residues. After removal of 7 bases from V and 10 bases from J, the junction contained 15 bases not matched to a gene. Per the germline V gene, CDR1 is MNHEY and CDR2 is SVGAGI. This CDR3 reads CASIPSGTGRSEQFF. In DNA form, the CDR3 reads TGTGCCAGCATCCCTTCCGGGACAGGCCGATCAGAGCAGTTCTTC.

In the case of this clone: A junction end diverges from the germline sequence, so it may reflect a read error. V usage is TRBV19 and J usage is TRBJ1-6, with 8 bases matching TRBD1. The germline V gene has CDR1 LNHDA and CDR2 SQIVND (reference sequence). This CDR3 has 16 residues. The CDR3 is CASSIRTGTDNSPLYF. DNA for the CDR3: TGTGCCAGTAGTATACGGACAGGGACTGACAATTCACCCCTCTACTTT. Looking up the rest from reference TRBV19 and TRBJ1-6 gives the full variable domain: DGGITQSPKYLFRKEGQNVTLSCEQNLNHDAMYWYRQDPGQGLRLIYYSQIVNDFQKGDIAEGYSVSREKKESFPLTVTSAQKNPTAFYLCASSIRTGTDNSPLYFGNGTRLTVT.

CDR3 loop: CASSRSGQVPYNEQFF. CDR3 DNA sequence: TGCGCCAGCAGTCGGTCGGGACAGGTACCCTACAATGAGCAGTTCTTC. This chain uses TRBV23-1 with TRBJ2-1; 8 nucleotides line up with TRBD1. TRBV23-1 qualifies as an ORF whose function is uncertain. Unmatched junction bases numbered 7, after V lost 4 bases and J lost 2 bases. The CDR3 consists of 16 residues.

The rearrangement links TRBV28 to TRBJ2-3, with TRBD2 identical over 9 bases. This CDR3 is built from 17 residues. Germline V gives CDR1 MDHEN, CDR2 SYDVKM. Trimming cost V 4 bases and J 3 bases; bases outside gene matches: 11. CDR3 amino acids: CASSSTLGGGATDTQYF. The CDR3 DNA follows: TGTGCCAGCAGTTCCACCCTTGGCGGGGGGGCTACAGATACGCAGTATTTT.

The chain links TRBV28 to TRBJ2-5; D ambiguous. Trimming cost V 4 bases and J 2 bases, with 14 bases left between them. Germline V lookup: CDR1 MDHEN, CDR2 SYDVKM. The CDR3 consists of 15 residues. CDR3 sequence: CASSSQAPPQETQYF. CDR3 coding DNA: TGTGCCAGCAGTTCCCAGGCCCCCCCACAAGAGACCCAGTACTTC.

The chain combines TRBV18 with TRBJ2-7, with 8 bases identical to TRBD1. V shed 3 bases and J 3 bases; nucleotides not matched to a gene: 4. Germline assignment: CDR1 KGHSH and CDR2 LQKENI. This CDR3 is built from 14 residues. CDR3 residues: CASSPGRGLYEQYF. CDR3 nucleotide sequence: TGTGCCAGCTCACCCGGCAGGGGGCTCTACGAGCAGTACTTC.

The chain is built from TRBV3-1 (or the pseudogene TRBV3-2) and TRBJ2-3; TRBD2 aligns across 7 bases. Trimming at V came to 5 bases and at J to 8 bases, leaving 4 bases not matched to a gene. Per the germline V gene, CDR1 is LGHDT and CDR2 is YNNKEL (reference sequence). There are 12 residues in the CDR3. CDR3 DNA: TGTGCCAGCAGCGATACTAGCGCTACGCAGTATTTT. Translated: CASSDTSATQYF.

This chain joins TRBV19 and TRBJ2-1; 10 positions agree with TRBD2. Looked up from germline, CDR1 is LNHDA and CDR2 is SQIVND (reference sequence). V trimming: 5 bases; J trimming: 4 bases; junction bases outside the gene matches: 5. This CDR3 contains 15 residues. The CDR3, as DNA: TGTGCCAGTAGTGTCAGCGGGGGGGTTTACAATGAGCAGTTCTTC. It specifies CASSVSGGVYNEQFF.

This clone was seen more than once but under ten times. The genes are TRBV5-1 and TRBJ2-7; TRBD2 matches 7 bases. Germline lookup yields CDR1 SGHRS and CDR2 YFSETQ. The CDR3 loop spans 14 amino acids. V trimming: 0 bases; J trimming: 0 bases; junction bases outside the gene matches: 0. In nucleotides, the CDR3 is TGCGCCAGCAGCTTGGTAGCGGGCTCCTACGAGCAGTACTTC. This encodes CASSLVAGSYEQYF.

CDR3 in amino acids: CASSSAGTAPGYTF. The CDR3 DNA sequence: TGTGCCAGCAGTTCCGCCGGGACAGCCCCCGGCTACACCTTC. V usage is TRBV28 and J usage is TRBJ1-2; 7 bases align to TRBD1. V gave up 4 bases and J gave up 8 bases; unmatched junction bases: 10. The CDR3 has 14 amino acids. The germline gives CDR1 MDHEN, CDR2 SYDVKM.

The J gene is TRBJ2-3, the V gene TRBV7-3, with 7 bases aligning to TRBD1. V trimming: 1 base; J trimming: 3 bases; junction bases outside the gene matches: 7. The CDR3 totals 16 residues. Germline CDR1 reads SGHTA; CDR2 reads FQGTGA. CDR3 in amino acids: CASSLIGGSGTDTQYF. CDR3 in DNA: TGTGCCAGCAGCTTAATAGGGGGCAGTGGAACAGATACGCAGTATTTT.

V gene TRBV3-1 (or the pseudogene TRBV3-2) combines with J gene TRBJ1-1; D perhaps matches TRBD1 (6 bases). This CDR3 is built from 19 residues. Trimming shortened V by 4 bases and J by 0 bases, and 24 bases separated the two germline ends. The germline gives CDR1 LGHDT, CDR2 YNNKEL (reference sequence). This chain's CDR3 is CASSPLSDRSMGLNTEAFF. The CDR3 region has the DNA TGTGCCAGCAGCCCCTTAAGTGACAGGAGTATGGGCCTGAACACTGAAGCTTTCTTT.

The chain is built from TRBV7-8 and TRBJ1-1, with D hard to call. Trimming pared 1 base from V and 6 bases from J, leaving 9 bases between. Germline V lookup: CDR1 SGHVS, CDR2 FQNEAQ. This CDR3 has 13 amino acids. The CDR3 bases are TGTGCCAGCAGCTTAGTTCGCGTCGCTGAAGCTTTCTTT. This translates into CASSLVRVAEAFF.

The chain combines TRBV19 with TRBJ1-2, with 9 bases identical to TRBD1. CDR1 is LNHDA and CDR2 is SQIVND in the germline V gene (reference sequence). The V gene end was trimmed by 3 bases and the J gene end by 5 bases; junction bases not matched to a gene: 4. CDR3 length: 14 residues. The CDR3 reads CASSIRTGDYGYTF. CDR3 nucleotides: TGTGCCAGTAGTATTAGGACAGGGGATTATGGCTACACCTTC.

The rearrangement joins TRBV18 to TRBJ1-1; a possible D gene is TRBD1 (6 bases). The V end lost 3 bases, the J end lost 4 bases, and 18 bases lay between the germline ends. In germline, CDR1 is KGHSH, CDR2 LQKENI. CDR3 size: 16 residues. CDR3 nucleotides: TGTGCCAGCTCACCGACTTTGGGGGGGGCAGGCACTGAAGCTTTCTTT. Its translation: CASSPTLGGAGTEAFF.

V usage is TRBV7-3 and J usage is TRBJ1-6, with D maybe TRBD1 (5 bases). Germline V gene lookup returns CDR1 SGHTA and CDR2 FQGTGA. Trimming removed 2 bases at V and 6 bases at J, with 5 bases between. The CDR3 contains 13 residues. CDR3 sequence reads: CASSLQGNSPLHF. As DNA, the CDR3 is TGTGCCAGCAGCTTACAGGGTAATTCACCCCTCCACTTT. The full variable domain, its missing parts supplied by reference TRBV7-3 and TRBJ1-6, is GAGVSQTPSNKVTEKGKYVELRCDPISGHTALYWYRQSLGQGPEFLIYFQGTGAADDSGLPNDRFFAVRPEGSVSTLKIQRTERGDSAVYLCASSLQGNSPLHFGNGTRLTVT.

The J gene is TRBJ1-6, the V gene TRBV30; 7 bases match TRBD1. The CDR3 consists of 15 residues. J gave up 4 bases and V 3 bases, and 6 bases lay outside the gene matches. The germline gives CDR1 GTSNPN, CDR2 SVGIG (reference sequence). CDR3: CAWSAQGGYNSPLHF. The CDR3 region has the DNA TGTGCCTGGAGCGCTCAGGGGGGTTATAATTCACCCCTCCACTTT.

The gene calls are TRBV10-3 and TRBJ2-7; weak D call: TRBD1 (6 bases). CDR1 ENHRY and CDR2 SYGVKD come from the germline V gene. CDR3 length equals 12 residues. The V gene lost 10 bases and the J gene lost 4 bases, with 14 bases spanning the gap. For the CDR3, the DNA is TGTGCCAGCCGGGACAAAGAATACGAGCAGTACTTC. Encoded protein: CASRDKEYEQYF.

The V gene is TRBV5-1, the J gene TRBJ1-1, with D perhaps TRBD1 (5 bases). Trimming removed 5 bases from V and 5 bases from J, with 16 bases in between. Germline values: CDR1 SGHRS, CDR2 YFSETQ. There are 14 residues in the CDR3. The CDR3 reads CASRMGQGLTEAFF. CDR3 sequence (DNA): TGCGCCAGCAGGATGGGGCAGGGTCTTACTGAAGCTTTCTTT.

In nucleotides, the CDR3 is TGTGCCAGCAGTTTACTCCGAGGGGGTAGAGTGGCCCAGCATTTT. Its translation is CASSLLRGGRVAQHF. This chain connects TRBV28 to TRBJ1-5, with D perhaps TRBD1 (6 bases). This CDR3 is 15 amino acids long. Trimming shortened V by 2 bases and J by 11 bases, and 19 bases separated the two germline ends. In germline, CDR1 is MDHEN, CDR2 SYDVKM. Filled out from reference TRBV28 and TRBJ1-5, the complete variable domain reads DVKVTQSSRYLVKRTGEKVFLECVQDMDHENMFWYRQDPGLGLRLIYFSYDVKMKEKGDIPEGYSVSREKKERFSLILESASTNQTSMYLCASSLLRGGRVAQHFGDGTRLSIL.

The chain carries TRBV19 and TRBJ1-1, with D possibly TRBD1 on 5 matching bases. V was clipped by 2 bases and J by 10 bases, with 17 bases between them. Germline CDR1 is LNHDA and CDR2 is SQIVND (reference sequence). This CDR3 has 14 amino acids. CDR3 DNA sequence: TGTGCCAGTAGTATACACTTGGGTGGGGGGACAGCTTTCTTT. This encodes CASSIHLGGGTAFF. Full variable domain (rest looked up from reference TRBV19 and TRBJ1-1): DGGITQSPKYLFRKEGQNVTLSCEQNLNHDAMYWYRQDPGQGLRLIYYSQIVNDFQKGDIAEGYSVSREKKESFPLTVTSAQKNPTAFYLCASSIHLGGGTAFFGQGTRLTVV.

V is TRBV20-1 and J is TRBJ2-3; 12 nucleotides match TRBD2. This CDR3 comprises 16 residues. Germline CDR1 and CDR2: DFQATT and SNEGSKA (reference sequence). Trimming removed 3 bases from V and 5 bases from J; junction bases left unmatched: 9. DNA of the CDR3: TGCAGTGCTAGTCGTCTAGCGGGGGGGCGGGGAGATACGCAGTATTTT. This sequence encodes CSASRLAGGRGDTQYF.

Points on this clone: Germline is not matched at one junction end, which may reflect a read error. The sample has other DNA sequences that encode this CDR3 too. V gene TRBV28 combines with J gene TRBJ2-2; 7 bases are a match to TRBD2. This CDR3 is 14 amino acids long. Germline assignment: CDR1 MDHEN and CDR2 SYDVKM. The CDR3 DNA sequence: TGCGCCCCCCGGCGGGGGATGAACACCGGGGAGCTGTTTTTT. Protein: CAPRRGMNTGELFF.

The chain employs TRBV2 and TRBJ1-2; 9 bases are a match to TRBD1. The CDR3 has 12 amino acids. Per germline, CDR1 SNHLY and CDR2 FYNNEI. V gave up 6 bases and J gave up 7 bases; unmatched junction bases: 3. The CDR3 sequence: CASRGQGLGYTF. The CDR3, as DNA: TGTGCCAGCAGGGGACAGGGACTTGGCTACACCTTC.

The count of this clone is one. The V gene is TRBV19, the J gene TRBJ1-5, with TRBD1 matching 7 bases. The CDR3 spans 16 residues. Germline CDR1 LNHDA, CDR2 SQIVND (reference sequence). J was trimmed by 0 bases and V by 5 bases; bases with no gene match: 7. DNA for the CDR3: TGTGCCAGTAGTCTTCCCGACAGGGCTAGCAATCAGCCCCAGCATTTT. The encoded protein is CASSLPDRASNQPQHF.